These T cell receptor beta chains were read from a single sample in a study of shared clonotypes between healthy human individuals. Sequencing was performed with immunoSEQ multiplex PCR; in TCRdb, only in-frame clones are kept and a portion is missing. The data hold some 1,100,000 clones, with approximately 78% observed a single time. The sample consisted of memory CD4+ T cells from PBMCs. The receptors shown here come from a man aged 18 to 35 in good health. Some clones in this sample may be carry-over from other donors' samples. CDR3s include the opening cysteine and the closing phenylalanine or tryptophan. A D gene is named only where the DNA matches it firmly. Expanded clones get a size class; other rows say once, few or many, or leave the size out.

TRBD2,NA,TRBV6-1,TRBJ2-1,TGTGCCGGCAGTGAACCCATAGCGGGAGGGGCCAATGAGCAGTTCTTC,CAGSEPIAGGANEQFF
NA,NA,TRBV30,TRBJ1-2,TGTGCCTGGAGTGGGCAGCCCAGCGCAGGCTACACCTTC,CAWSGQPSAGYTF
NA,many,TRBV27,TRBJ2-7,TGTGCCAGCGGGACCTCCTACGAGCAGTACTTC,CASGTSYEQYF
NA,NA,TRBV28,TRBJ2-3,TGTGCCAGCAGGCCCGGCCAATGGACAGATACGCAGTATTTT,CASRPGQWTDTQYF
NA,NA,TRBV7-2,TRBJ2-7,TGTGCCAGCAGCTTACCTCGATACGATAACGAGCAGTACTTC,CASSLPRYDNEQYF
TRBD2,NA,TRBV19,TRBJ2-4,TGTGCCAGTATGCCTAGCGGGAGCGCCAAAAACATTCAGTACTTC,CASMPSGSAKNIQYF
TRBD1,NA,TRBV18,TRBJ1-2,TGTGCCAGCTCGTCTGGGACAGGGGGCGTGGATGGCTACACCTTC,CASSSGTGGVDGYTF
NA,NA,TRBV5-1,TRBJ2-3,TGCGCCAGCAGCTTTGGTGGGGGCATCGCAGATACGCAGTATTTT,CASSFGGGIADTQYF
TRBD1,NA,TRBV30,TRBJ2-2,TGTGCCTGGAAGACAGGGGGCCCGTACCTCGGGGAGCTGTTTTTT,CAWKTGGPYLGELFF
TRBD2,NA,TRBV7-9,TRBJ2-5,TGTGCCAGCAGCGGGACTAGCGGACCTCAAGAGACCCAGTACTTC,CASSGTSGPQETQYF
NA,NA,TRBV7-7,TRBJ2-2,TGTGCCAGCAGCCCCCGGGGGGCCGCGAACACCGGGGAGCTGTTTTTT,CASSPRGAANTGELFF
NA,NA,TRBV2,TRBJ1-5,TGTGCCAGCAGCCGGGCCCTATATCAGCCCCAGCATTTT,CASSRALYQPQHF
NA,NA,TRBV5-1,TRBJ2-1,TGCGCCAGCAGCTTGGTGGTGACAGTCTACAATGAGCAGTTCTTC,CASSLVVTVYNEQFF
TRBD2,NA,TRBV7-2,TRBJ2-3,TGTGCCAGCAGCTTACGCGTAGCGGGAGGTGCAGATACGCAGTATTTT,CASSLRVAGGADTQYF
TRBD1,NA,TRBV18,TRBJ1-1,TGTGCCAGCTCACCACGTGGGACAGGCCAAGCTACAGAAGCTTTCTTT,CASSPRGTGQATEAFF
TRBD2,few,TRBV27,TRBJ2-3,TGTGCCACCGTGGGACTAGCGGGAACCCTAGATACGCAGTATTTT,CATVGLAGTLDTQYF
TRBD2,NA,TRBV2,TRBJ2-1,TGTGCCAGCAGTGAAAGGGGCCAGGGGGGGACTAGCGCCTACAATGAGCAGTTCTTC,CASSERGQGGTSAYNEQFF
NA,NA,TRBV6-1,TRBJ2-7,TGTGCCAGCAGGTGGAGCAGACGCTACGAGCAGTACTTC,CASRWSRRYEQYF
NA,NA,TRBV7-2,TRBJ2-7,TGTGCCAGCAGCTTTGGACCGAACAGCGAGCAGTACTTC,CASSFGPNSEQYF
NA,NA,TRBV29-1,TRBJ1-3,TGCAGCGTTGAAAACTCTGGAAACACCATATATTTT,CSVENSGNTIYF
NA,few,TRBV7-9,TRBJ2-2,TGTGCCAGCAGCCGTCCCGACTGGGGCTCCAACACCGGGGAGCTGTTTTTT,CASSRPDWGSNTGELFF
NA,NA,TRBV7-8,TRBJ1-1,TGTGCCAGCATATCCCCGGGACGATCGAACACTGAAGCTTTCTTT,CASISPGRSNTEAFF
NA,NA,TRBV10-1,TRBJ2-7,TGCGCCAGCAGTGACCACAGGAGCTCCTACGAGCAGTACTTC,CASSDHRSSYEQYF
NA,NA,TRBV10-3,TRBJ2-1,TGTGCCATCCGGGAGACTACCTACAATGAGCAGTTCTTC,CAIRETTYNEQFF
TRBD1,few,TRBV30,TRBJ1-2,TGTGCCTGGGACAGGGGAAGAGTTTGGGGCTACACCTTC,CAWDRGRVWGYTF
TRBD1,few,TRBV6-6,TRBJ2-5,TGTGCCAGCAGCTCCGCGAGGACAGGACAAGAGACCCAGTACTTC,CASSSARTGQETQYF
NA,NA,TRBV15,TRBJ2-5,TGTGCCACCAGCCCCTCCGTGGAGACCCAGTACTTC,CATSPSVETQYF
TRBD1,NA,TRBV7-8,TRBJ1-4,TGTGCCAGCAGCTTAGGACAGGGAGCGGAAAAACTGTTTTTT,CASSLGQGAEKLFF
TRBD2,once,TRBV27,TRBJ2-5,TGTGCCAGCAGAGAGCTAGCGGGAGGGACAGAGACCCAGTACTTC,CASRELAGGTETQYF
NA,once,TRBV13,TRBJ2-7,TGTGCCAGCAGCTTAGTCCGGGAGTTAGGCAAGCAGTACTTC,CASSLVRELGKQYF
NA,NA,TRBV10-1,TRBJ1-1,TGCGCCAGCAGTGAGAAGCCGAACACTGAAGCTTTCTTT,CASSEKPNTEAFF
NA,NA,TRBV5-4,TRBJ2-7,TGTGCCAGCAGCTCGGACGGCTTTAGCTCCTACGAGCAGTACTTC,CASSSDGFSSYEQYF
NA,NA,TRBV18,TRBJ1-4,TGTGCCAGCTCACTAGACAGCTTTGCAACTAATGAAAAACTGTTTTTT,CASSLDSFATNEKLFF
TRBD1,few,TRBV7-9,TRBJ1-1,TGTGCCAGCAGTCCAATAGACAGGGAGGTAATCTTT,CASSPIDREVIF
NA,once,TRBV7-2,TRBJ1-5,TGTGCCAGCAGTCTATTGGCTGGGCAGCCCCAGCATTTT,CASSLLAGQPQHF
TRBD2,NA,TRBV6-1,TRBJ2-2,TGTGCCAGCAGTGAAGCTAGGTCTGCACTAGCGGCCGGGGAGCTGTTTTTT,CASSEARSALAAGELFF
NA,NA,TRBV28,TRBJ1-5,TGTGCCAGCAGTTTATTACAGCGGGGCAATCAGCCCCAGCATTTT,CASSLLQRGNQPQHF
NA,NA,TRBV4-2,TRBJ2-3,TGTGCCAGCAGCCCGGGGACTGGCCTCACAGATACGCAGTATTTT,CASSPGTGLTDTQYF
TRBD1,NA,TRBV5-8,TRBJ2-6,TGTGCCAGCAGGTTGACAGGGGGCTCTGGGGCCAACGTCCTGACTTTC,CASRLTGGSGANVLTF
TRBD1,NA,TRBV10-3,TRBJ2-7,TGTGCCATCAGTGAGTCGTCAGGGGGACCCTACGAGCAGTACTTC,CAISESSGGPYEQYF
NA,NA,TRBV6-1,TRBJ2-7,TGTGCCAGCAGTGAAGGAGGACAGTCGTACGAGCAGTACTTC,CASSEGGQSYEQYF
NA,NA,TRBV28,TRBJ1-5,TGTGCCAGCAGACCCTTCAGGGATCAGCCCCAGCATTTT,CASRPFRDQPQHF
NA,NA,TRBV29-1,TRBJ1-2,TGCAGCGTTGAAGAAGACCGGACGGGGGGCTACACCTTC,CSVEEDRTGGYTF
TRBD2,NA,TRBV7-3,TRBJ2-1,TGTGCCAGCAGCTTCTTAGCGGGGACCCCAGTAAGTGAGCAGTTCTTC,CASSFLAGTPVSEQFF